The source of this T cell receptor (beta chain) is a study of cytomegalovirus exposure and HLA in healthy donors. The PCR employed 60 Vbeta primers together with 13 Jbeta primers. Using immunoSEQ multiplex PCR, the repertoire was profiled, and TCRdb retains in-frame clones only, with some absent. Its clone listing holds 65,000 to 95,000 clones. General observations from the study: With DRB1 most and HLA-C fewest, TCR association rates differed between HLA loci in a later analysis. A few of the chains that were CMV-associated were confirmed in vitro to be specific for CMV antigens.

With respect to this clone: Its antigen is currently unknown.

This TCR was recovered from an older woman in good health and CMV-seronegative. The sample taken for sequencing was PBMCs.

The CDR3 is CASSQEAGEGEQYF. The CDR3 coding sequence is TGTGCCAGCTCACAAGAAGCGGGAGAAGGTGAGCAGTACTTC. The rearrangement uses TRBV18 and TRBJ2-7, with TRBD2 identical over 8 bases. Germline V gene data show CDR1 as KGHSH and CDR2 as LQKENI. The CDR3 length is 14 residues. V lost 4 bases to trimming and J lost 7 bases; unmatched junction nucleotides: 9.